Below are 20 T cell receptor delta chains sequenced from a single sample in a study of γδ T cells in repeated Plasmodium falciparum infection. Vgamma9/Vdelta2+ and Vdelta2-negative gammadelta T cells were flow-sorted from PBMC for bulk sequencing. TCRdb re-called clones from the multiplex PCR reads using CATT. The table lists some 51,000 delta-chain clones, 1.5% to 2% of them singletons. Sequencing was carried out using gamma-delta T cells from blood. These receptors all stem from a pool of human donors (malaria-infected and uninfected, not separated).

In its sample, this clone was seen many times. TCRdb's protein for this DNA is that of a much larger clone and differs from the translation at residue 21, likely a read error; the protein shown is the DNA translation. The rearrangement uses TRAV38-2/DV8 and TRDJ1; 12 nucleotides match TRDD3. TCRdb does not report a J gene; here it was assigned by matching the DNA to germline references. This CDR3 comprises 24 residues. Looked up from germline, CDR1 is TSESDYY and CDR2 is QEAYKQQN. CDR3 loop: CAYRSFEYFQATYWGIPATDRLIF. CDR3 coding DNA: TGTGCTTATAGGAGCTTCGAATACTTCCAAGCTACGTACTGGGGGATACCGGCCACCGATAGACTCATCTTT.

This clone was counted between two and nine times. This is likely an artifact of a read error, given a far larger clone one base away. The chain employs TRDV2 and TRDJ3, with TRDD3 matching over 13 bases. Since TCRdb gives no J gene, matching the DNA to germline was used here to assign it. This CDR3 has 23 amino acids. CDR1 and CDR2 from the germline V gene are GEAIGNYY and EKD. As DNA, the CDR3 is TGTGCCTGTGACACCTTACTGGGGGATACGGGCAAGGGAAACTCCTGGGACACCCGGCAGATGTTTTTC. It specifies CACDTLLGDTGKGNSWDTRQMFF.

This clone was found many times. This likely came from a read error, as a far larger clone is one base away. The sample carries other DNA sequences with the same CDR3. CDR3 sequence: CALGEPSYPWGIPDKLIF. The CDR3 region has the DNA TGTGCCCTTGGGGAACCTTCCTACCCCTGGGGGATCCCCGATAAACTCATCTTT. The chain couples TRDV1 to TRDJ1; perhaps D is TRDD2 or TRDD3 (9 bases each). TCRdb lists no J gene, so it was determined here by aligning the DNA to germline. Germline-derived CDR1 and CDR2 are TSWWSYY and QGS. This CDR3 has 18 residues.

Ten or more counts support this clone. The protein recorded in TCRdb matches a much larger clone and deviates from this DNA's translation at residue 15, suggesting a read error; the protein here is obtained by translating the DNA. The rearrangement uses TRDV2 and TRDJ1; TRDD3 aligns across 7 bases. This CDR3 has 18 residues. The germline V gene has CDR1 GEAIGNYY and CDR2 EKD. This CDR3 reads CACDTLSTGEQYTDELIF. The CDR3 coding sequence is TGTGCCTGTGACACCCTAAGTACTGGGGAACAGTACACCGATGAACTCATCTTT.

This clone was seen repeatedly, ten times or more. The protein held in TCRdb is that of a much larger clone and does not match this DNA's translation at residue 8, likely because of a read error; the protein shown is translated from the DNA. This rearrangement joins TRDV2 to TRDJ1; 8 bases fit TRDD3. V lost 6 bases and J lost 3; bases outside the gene matches: 5. This CDR3 has 13 amino acids. The germline V gene has CDR1 GEAIGNYY and CDR2 EKD. This CDR3 is CACWGIGADKLIF. The CDR3 coding sequence is TGTGCCTGTTGGGGGATTGGGGCCGATAAACTCATCTTT.

A few counts support this clone. TCRdb's listed protein matches a much larger clone and diverges from this DNA's translation at residue 26, likely through a read error; the protein shown comes from the DNA. The V gene is listed as TRDV1; no J gene was called; the table's TRDD3 call for D was not verified on the DNA. This CDR3 comprises 27 residues. In germline, CDR1 is TSWWSYY, CDR2 QGS. The CDR3 DNA reads TGTGCTCTTGGGGAACCGTCATACTACGTCCTATTTGATGGGTACTGGGGGATACGCGTTAGGACCGATAAACTCACCTTT. Amino acids: CALGEPSYYVLFDGYWGIRVRTDKLTF.

This clone has a count of ten or more. TCRdb has a much larger clone's protein, which differs at residue 8 from the translation of this DNA, likely because of a read error; what is shown is the protein translated from the DNA. This chain connects TRDV1 to TRDJ1; 10 nucleotides line up with TRDD3. V shed 5 bases, J shed 3 bases, and the junction held 15 bases outside the gene matches. Germline CDR1 reads TSWWSYY; CDR2 reads QGS. CDR3 length: 18 residues. This CDR3 is CALGTRFLYWGISDKLIF. The CDR3 bases are TGTGCTCTTGGGACCCGATTCCTGTACTGGGGGATCTCCGATAAACTCATCTTT.

The table lists this clone with many counts. The protein that TCRdb holds for this DNA derives from a much larger clone and differs from the translated DNA at residue 14, which likely indicates a read error; the protein shown here is translated from the DNA. The chain carries TRDV2 and TRDJ3, with D perhaps matching TRDD3 (5 bases). No J gene was available from TCRdb, and it was assigned here by a germline match of the DNA. The CDR3 covers 17 residues. Germline V gives CDR1 GEAIGNYY, CDR2 EKD. The CDR3 sequence is CACDTLDGSWDTRRMFF. As DNA, the CDR3 is TGTGCCTGTGACACCTTAGACGGCTCCTGGGACACCCGACGGATGTTTTTC.

This clone was seen only a few times. With a far larger clone one base away, a read error is the likely cause. Other DNA sequences in the sample encode the same CDR3. The V gene reported is TRDV2; the J gene is uncalled; TRDD3 is taken as the D call from the table, unchecked against the DNA. Germline CDR1 is GEAIGNYY and CDR2 is EKD. The CDR3 extends over 14 amino acids. CDR3 bases: TGTGCCTGTGACACCGTTGGGGGCCCCGATAAGCTCATCTTT. Translated: CACDTVGGPDKLIF.

For this clone: This DNA translates differently at residue 26 from the TCRdb protein, which is that of a much larger clone; a read error is likely, and the protein shown is the DNA's own translation. The V gene corresponds to TRDV3; no J gene was called; the D call TRDD3 from the table was never checked on the DNA. The CDR3 runs 28 residues. From germline, CDR1 is TVYSNPD and CDR2 GDNSRS (reference sequence). The CDR3 reads CAFLRRYYLDPPIRVGYWGIRFTDKHIF. The CDR3 nucleotides are TGTGCCTTTCTGCGGCGATATTACTTGGACCCTCCTATAAGAGTGGGCTACTGGGGGATCAGATTCACCGATAAACACATCTTT.

Worth noting for this clone: For this DNA, TCRdb reports the protein of a much larger clone, which diverges at residue 9, most likely from a read error; the protein presented here is translated directly from the DNA. The chain recombines TRDV1 with TRDJ1; a weak D match, TRDD3 (6 bases). Here the J gene came from matching the DNA to germline, since TCRdb omits it. V lost 3 bases and J 0 bases, leaving 29 bases between the germline ends. Germline V gives CDR1 TSWWSYY, CDR2 QGS. The CDR3 spans 21 residues. The CDR3 sequence is CALGDPFLLTLAGANTDKLIF. CDR3 bases: TGTGCTCTTGGGGACCCTTTCCTTCTTACGTTAGCTGGGGCCAACACCGATAAACTCATCTTT.

In regard to this clone: A far larger clone is off by one base, so a read error is likely. The same CDR3 also results from other DNA sequences found in this sample. The genes are TRDV1 and TRDJ1; a possible D gene is TRDD3 (8 bases). The J gene was missing in TCRdb and was found by matching the end of the DNA to germline. Trimming removed 9 bases from V and 1 base from J, with 39 bases in between. The CDR3 has 22 amino acids. Looked up from germline, CDR1 is TSWWSYY and CDR2 is QGS. In DNA form, the CDR3 reads TGTGCTCTCGAATCCGCGCTTGGCCTTCCTTGGGTCTGGGGGAGGGGCACCGATAAACTCATCTTT. This gives the protein CALESALGLPWVWGRGTDKLIF.

The table lists this clone with many counts. The J gene is TRDJ1, the V gene TRDV1; 8 nucleotides align to TRDD3. The junction had 19 bases not matched to a gene; V was cut back by 9 bases and J by 1 base. The CDR3 has 18 amino acids. Germline values: CDR1 TSWWSYY, CDR2 QGS. This CDR3 is CALPSWTGGPKGTDKLIF. Here the CDR3 DNA reads TGTGCTCTGCCCTCCTGGACTGGGGGTCCTAAGGGCACCGATAAACTCATCTTT.

This clone was counted ten times or more. TCRdb lists the protein of a much larger clone for this DNA, which differs at residue 9, so this is likely a read error; the protein given here is translated from the DNA itself. The V gene is TRDV1, the J gene TRDJ1; 11 bases line up with TRDD3. The CDR3 loop spans 20 amino acids. V gave up 2 bases and J gave up 4 bases; unmatched junction bases: 18. Germline V gene lookup returns CDR1 TSWWSYY and CDR2 QGS. The DNA for the CDR3 is TGTGCTCTTGGGGAATCCTCCTACGCCTGGGGGATACCGGGAGGCGATAAACTCATCTTT. Its translation: CALGESSYAWGIPGGDKLIF.

As regards this clone: A far larger clone is one base from this, pointing to a likely read error. Other nucleotide sequences in the sample specify the same CDR3. V is TRDV2 and J is TRDJ1; 11 bases align to TRDD3. No J gene is reported in TCRdb; it was inferred here by comparing the DNA with germline. Germline CDR1 reads GEAIGNYY; CDR2 reads EKD. The CDR3 has 17 amino acids. Unmatched junction bases numbered 10, after V lost 0 bases and J lost 5 bases. CDR3 protein: CACDTVGVLGDKDKLIF. The CDR3 region has the DNA TGTGCCTGTGACACCGTCGGGGTACTGGGGGATAAGGATAAACTCATCTTT.

This clone showed up just a few times. TCRdb pairs this DNA with a much larger clone's protein that differs at residue 10, likely a read error; the protein shown was translated from the DNA. This chain links TRDV1 with TRDJ1, with 8 bases aligning to TRDD3. TCRdb carries no J gene annotation; the J gene was assigned here by matching the DNA with germline. V lost 3 bases, J lost 3 bases, and 33 bases stayed unmatched. This CDR3 has 24 residues. Germline V gene data show CDR1 as TSWWSYY and CDR2 as QGS. The CDR3 loop is CALGDRHANIRNYRGILRADKLIF. CDR3 in DNA: TGTGCTCTTGGGGACCGACACGCTAATATTCGAAATTACCGGGGGATATTGCGCGCCGATAAACTCATCTTT.

This clone was seen ten or more times. The TCRdb record carries a much larger clone's protein, which differs from this DNA's translation at residue 12; a read error is the likely cause, and the protein listed here is the DNA translation. The J gene is TRDJ1, the V gene TRDV2; possible D gene TRDD3, 5 bases. TCRdb records no J gene; here it was assigned by comparing the DNA to germline. Trimming cost V 0 bases and J 1 base, with 20 bases left between them. Germline CDR1 GEAIGNYY, CDR2 EKD. This CDR3 region has 18 residues. The CDR3 nucleotides are TGTGCCTGTGACACCGTCGACGGGATTAAACGGTGCACCGATAAACTCATCTTT. Its protein product is CACDTVDGIKRCTDKLIF.

Comment on this clone: This likely came from a read error, as a far larger clone is one base away. No DNA is shown, since the ends of the CDR3 on it are uncertain; the CDR3 is the one TCRdb lists. The V gene call reads TRDV2; no J gene was called; the table names TRDD3, a call not compared with the DNA. The CDR3 is 15 amino acids in total, end residues counted. Germline V CDR1 and CDR2: GEAIGNYY, EKD. The CDR3 is CACETWGIGTDKLIF.

This clone was detected only a few times. This likely traces to a read error, being one base from a far larger clone. The same CDR3 arises from other DNA sequences in this sample as well. CDR3 DNA sequence: TGTGCCTTTAGTCGGGGGGATACCCGAAGACTCATCTTT. Amino acid sequence: CAFSRGDTRRLIF. This chain connects TRDV3 to TRDJ1, with TRDD3 matching 9 bases. Germline V gene data show CDR1 as TVYSNPD and CDR2 as GDNSRS (reference sequence). V lost 0 bases, J lost 10 bases, and 9 bases stayed unmatched. CDR3 length equals 13 residues.

This clone was counted many times. A read error likely explains why the TCRdb protein, taken from a much larger clone, differs from this DNA's translation at residue 11; the protein shown is translated from the DNA. This chain joins TRDV2 and TRDJ1; 8 bases are a match to TRDD3. Germline V gene sequence: CDR1 GEAIGNYY, CDR2 EKD. V trimming: 0 bases; J trimming: 2 bases; junction bases outside the gene matches: 16. This CDR3 region has 19 residues. The CDR3, as DNA: TGTGCCTGTGACACCGTAGGAGGGATACGCGGAGAGAAAACCGATAAACTCATCTTT. Amino acid sequence: CACDTVGGIRGEKTDKLIF.